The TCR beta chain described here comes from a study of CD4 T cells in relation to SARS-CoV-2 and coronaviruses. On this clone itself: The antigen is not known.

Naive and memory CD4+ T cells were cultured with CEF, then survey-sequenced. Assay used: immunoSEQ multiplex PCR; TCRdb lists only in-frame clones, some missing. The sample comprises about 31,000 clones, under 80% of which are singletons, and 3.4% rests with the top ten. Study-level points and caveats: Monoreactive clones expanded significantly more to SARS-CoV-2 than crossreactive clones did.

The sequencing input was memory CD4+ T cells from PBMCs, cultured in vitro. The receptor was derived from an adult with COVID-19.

The CDR3 sequence: CASSQGLNQPQHF. In nucleotides, the CDR3 is TGTGCCAGCAGCCAAGGGCTTAATCAGCCCCAGCATTTT. The genes are TRBV6-5 and TRBJ1-5; D is uncertain. This CDR3 region has 13 residues. Germline CDR1 reads MNHEY; CDR2 reads SVGAGI. V dropped 6 bases and J dropped 4 bases, with 10 bases sitting between them.